The 25 T cell receptor beta chains presented below share a single source sample, sequenced in a study of tumor-infiltrating lymphocytes in primary liver carcinoma. Researchers generated TCR beta cDNA from about 460 ng of total RNA, relying on a constant-region primer. Employing slightly modified ARM-PCR, three nested multiplex PCR rounds were run, and these gave rise to the TCR beta libraries. The two initial PCR rounds, around 10 cycles each, used TRBV1-TRBV30 forward and C-beta reverse primers. TCRdb passed the multiplex PCR reads through MiXCR, listing each CDR3 protein once. The sample lists about 50,000 distinct CDR3 sequences, over 65% occurring once. Extraction of RNA together with DNA used about 17-31 mg of unsorted bulk tissue. The sample was liver tumor tissue from sampling region 5. Sample subset: tumor region T5, tumor centre. Source of these receptors: a man aged 35-49 years with primary liver carcinoma and hepatitis B virus infection.

As regards this clonotype: The junction departs from the called germline gene at one end, perhaps through a read error. The V call is TRBV29-1, the J call TRBJ1-2; no clear D gene. Germline V CDR1 and CDR2: SQVTM, ANQGSEA. This CDR3 is 11 amino acids long. The CDR3 bases are TGCAGCGTTGTAGGACCCTATAGCTACACCTTC. Amino acids: CSVVGPYSYTF.

About this clonotype: One junction end disagrees with the germline gene, perhaps due to a read error. This chain links TRBV5-1 with TRBJ2-7; 10 bases agree with TRBD2. CDR1 is SGHRS and CDR2 is YFSETQ in the germline V gene. The CDR3 is 16 amino acids. CDR3 loop: CASSSMTSGPGYEQHF. In DNA form, the CDR3 reads TGTGCCAGCAGCTCTATGACTAGCGGGCCGGGCTACGAGCAGCACTTC.

A remark on this clonotype: One junction end does not reproduce the germline sequence, and a read error may be involved. The rearrangement uses TRBV7-9 and TRBJ1-2, with D maybe TRBD1 (5 bases). The CDR3 is made up of 14 amino acids. In germline, CDR1 is SEHNR, CDR2 FQNEAQ (reference sequence). The CDR3 region is CTSSTSGGELDYTF. As DNA, the CDR3 is TGTACCAGCAGCACATCTGGGGGAGAGCTGGACTACACCTTC.

V is TRBV4-1 and J is TRBJ2-7, with TRBD2 matching 12 bases. V trimming: 3 bases; J trimming: 4 bases; junction bases outside the gene matches: 10. Germline V CDR1 and CDR2: MGHRA, YSYEKL. The CDR3 has 17 residues. CDR3 nucleotides: TGCGCCAGCAGCCAGGAGACGACTAGCGGGAGTATTTACGAGCAGTACTTC. It translates to CASSQETTSGSIYEQYF.

Turning to this clonotype: Possible read error: a much larger clone is one base away. The chain uses TRBV3-1 and TRBJ1-2, with D possibly matching TRBD1 (6 bases). Looked up from germline, CDR1 is LGHDT and CDR2 is YNNKEL (reference sequence). The CDR3 contains 14 residues. V was shortened by 8 bases and J by 7 bases, with 20 bases between the two germline ends. The CDR3 DNA reads as TGTGCCAGCGGCCTGAGGGGGACTTCCGGTGGCTACACCTTC. The encoded protein is CASGLRGTSGGYTF.

This clonotype turned up a few times. The V and J genes are TRBV4-1 and TRBJ2-5, with D tentatively TRBD2 (5 bases). The germline CDR1 and CDR2 sequences are MGHRA and YSYEKL. The CDR3 has 14 residues. V was shortened by 0 bases and J by 5 bases, with 10 bases between the two germline ends. This CDR3 is CASSQEGRGETQYF. The CDR3 region has the DNA TGCGCCAGCAGCCAAGAAGGGCGCGGGGAGACCCAGTACTTC.

For this clonotype: In this CDR3 the conserved last residue, phenylalanine or tryptophan, is missing, so a read error is likely. The chain links TRBV11-1 to TRBJ2-3, with D unclear. Germline V CDR1 and CDR2: SGHAT, FQDESV (reference sequence). CDR3 length: 14 residues. CDR3 nucleotides: TGTGACAGCAGCCCACCCCCTGAAGCAGATACACAGTATTTA. It yields the protein CDSSPPPEADTQYL.

The chain couples TRBV12-3 or TRBV12-4 to TRBJ2-7; D not certain. CDR3 length: 13 residues. The V and J ends lost 7 bases and 3 bases respectively, with 13 bases between them. The DNA of the CDR3 is TGTGCCAGCACTCCCAGCTGGAACTACGAGCAGTACTTC. Its protein is CASTPSWNYEQYF.

Details on this clonotype: Since no conserved phenylalanine or tryptophan closes the CDR3, a read error is the likely cause. The DNA is omitted, as the CDR3 cannot be located on it reliably, and the CDR3 follows TCRdb's listing. The chain uses TRBV11-2 and TRBJ2-7; the D call in the table, TRBD2, was not verified against the DNA. The CDR3 length equals 13 residues, ends included. CDR1 is SGHAT and CDR2 is FQNNGV in the germline V gene. CDR3 region: CASSPNERGRGYL.

In this sample, this clonotype turned up many times. This chain links TRBV10-3 with TRBJ1-2, with 9 positions matching TRBD1. CDR3 length: 14 amino acids. Trimming at V came to 7 bases and at J to 5 bases, leaving 8 bases not matched to a gene. The germline V gene encodes CDR1 ENHRY and CDR2 SYGVKD. The CDR3 loop is CAITETGTGYGYTF. The DNA for the CDR3 is TGTGCCATCACTGAAACCGGGACAGGGTATGGCTACACCTTC.

CDR3 DNA sequence: TGCGCCAGCAGCGTGTTTAGGGCCGATACGCAGTATTTT. This translates into CASSVFRADTQYF. The chain combines TRBV5-1 with TRBJ2-3; D is undetermined. Germline V gives CDR1 SGHRS, CDR2 YFSETQ. The V and J ends lost 4 bases and 6 bases respectively, with 12 bases between them. This CDR3 is built from 13 residues.

About this clonotype: The junction departs from germline at one end; a sequencing error may be responsible. This chain uses TRBV11-3 with TRBJ1-1; tentatively, D is TRBD1 (5 bases). The CDR3 totals 13 residues. CDR1 is SGHNT, CDR2 YENEEA, per germline. CDR3 in DNA: TGTGCAAGCAGCCTCGGGGGGAACACTGAAGCTTTCTTT. This translates into CASSLGGNTEAFF.

This clonotype was recorded many times. This chain connects TRBV18 to TRBJ2-3, with D possibly matching TRBD2 (6 bases). The CDR3 totals 13 residues. Germline-derived CDR1 and CDR2 are KGHSH and LQKENI. The V end lost 6 bases, the J end lost 5 bases, and 12 bases lay between the germline ends. In nucleotides, the CDR3 is TGTGCCAGCTCCCGTCTTAGCGGAGATACGCAGTATTTT. Protein: CASSRLSGDTQYF.

Note on this clonotype: In this CDR3 the conserved last residue, phenylalanine or tryptophan, is missing, so a read error is likely. The rearrangement joins TRBV12-3 or TRBV12-4 to TRBJ2-3; 8 nucleotides match TRBD2. The CDR3 is 16 residues long. This chain's CDR3 is CVSSLDSSGSTGTQYL. The CDR3 nucleotides read TGTGTCAGCAGTTTAGATTCCAGCGGGAGCACAGGTACGCAGTATCTT.

Turning to this clonotype: This CDR3 is missing its conserved last phenylalanine or tryptophan, likely due to a read error. The chain couples TRBV18 to TRBJ2-7, with D tentatively TRBD2 (5 bases). Germline V gene sequence: CDR1 KGHSH, CDR2 LQKENI. Between the trimmed V and J ends, which lost 0 bases and 6 bases, there was a span of 15 bases. The CDR3 has 15 residues. CDR3 sequence: CASSPPYSDPSEQYL. The CDR3 DNA sequence: TGTGCCAGCTCACCACCGTATAGCGACCCTTCCGAGCAGTACTTA.

On this clonotype itself: Because it lacks the conserved phenylalanine or tryptophan at the end, this CDR3 is likely a read error. V gene TRBV4-1 combines with J gene TRBJ2-1; no clear D gene. The CDR3 covers 16 residues. From germline, CDR1 is MGHRA and CDR2 YSYEKL. This CDR3 reads CASRQEAGDVYNEQFL. In nucleotides, the CDR3 is TGCGCCAGCAGGCAAGAAGCTGGAGACGTCTACAATGAGCAGTTCCTC.

The genes are TRBV6-1 and TRBJ2-7, with D uncertain. Germline V CDR1 and CDR2: MNHNS, SASEGT. V was cut by 10 bases and J by 7 bases, with 14 bases left in between. This CDR3 region has 11 residues. CDR3 bases: TGTGCCAACAGAGAAACGTGGGAGCAGTACTTC. Protein sequence: CANRETWEQYF.

In the case of this clonotype: One end of the junction does not line up with germline, which may come from a read error. V and J are TRBV9 and TRBJ2-3; 11 bases match TRBD2. This CDR3 region has 16 residues. Germline lookup yields CDR1 SGDLS and CDR2 YYNGEE. The DNA for the CDR3 is TGTGCCAGCAGCGTACTAGCGGGAGGTTATACAGGTACGCAGTATTTT. Translation: CASSVLAGGYTGTQYF.

A remark on this clonotype: At one boundary the junction diverges from the germline segment, which might be a read error. The rearrangement uses TRBV30 and TRBJ1-2; D ambiguous. This CDR3 comprises 13 residues. Germline CDR1 is GTSNPN and CDR2 is SVGIG (reference sequence). CDR3 sequence reads: CVWRATGDYGYTF. The DNA of the CDR3 is TGTGTCTGGAGGGCGACTGGTGACTATGGCTACACCTTC.

This chain joins TRBV12-3 or TRBV12-4 and TRBJ1-1; D is unclear. The CDR3 is made up of 12 amino acids. Trimming removed 6 bases from V and 10 bases from J, with 15 bases in between. The CDR3 DNA sequence: TGTGCCAGCAGCCCGATTGGCACTATAGCTTTCTTT. Its translation is CASSPIGTIAFF.

In the case of this clonotype: Sequence at one end of the junction differs from germline and may be a read error. The J gene is TRBJ2-3, the V gene TRBV4-3; D gene ambiguous. Germline V lookup: CDR1 LGHNA, CDR2 YSLEER. The CDR3 extends over 14 amino acids. DNA for the CDR3: TGTGCCAGCAACCAAGATCACGGCACAGATACGCAGTATTTT. Amino acid sequence: CASNQDHGTDTQYF.

Worth noting for this clonotype: A read error may account for a junction end that differs from germline. The chain employs TRBV6-1 and TRBJ2-1; D not certain. Germline V gene sequence: CDR1 MNHNS, CDR2 SASEGT. The CDR3 consists of 16 residues. As DNA, the CDR3 is TGTGCCAGCAGTGACCGCACAAAAAGCTCCTACAATGAGCAGTCCTTC. Translated: CASSDRTKSSYNEQSF.

A note on this clonotype: At one end the junction does not follow the germline gene, possibly because of a read error. This chain connects TRBV7-2 to TRBJ1-6; D is perhaps TRBD1 (6 bases). There are 15 residues in the CDR3. Per germline, CDR1 SGHTA and CDR2 FQGNSA. The CDR3 DNA sequence: TGCGCCAGCAGCCCCCGGGACACGGATAATTCACCCCTCCACTTT. Amino acid sequence: CASSPRDTDNSPLHF. The full variable domain, its missing parts supplied by reference TRBV7-2 and TRBJ1-6, is GAGVSQSPSNKVTEKGKDVELRCDPISGHTALYWYRQSLGQGLEFLIYFQGNSAPDKSGLPSDRFSAERTGGSVSTLTIQRTQQEDSAVYLCASSPRDTDNSPLHFGNGTRLTVT.

About this clonotype itself: The junction does not match germline at one end; this may be a read error. This chain uses TRBV24-1 with TRBJ2-2; D assignment may be TRBD1 or TRBD2 (5 bases each). There are 15 residues in the CDR3. In germline, CDR1 is KGHDR, CDR2 SFDVKD. DNA of the CDR3: TGTGGCACCAGTCCTATAGGGACGAACACCGGGAAACTGGTTTTT. Amino acid sequence: CGTSPIGTNTGKLVF.

As to this clonotype: Sequence at one end of the junction differs from germline and may be a read error. V and J are TRBV10-3 and TRBJ2-7; D may be TRBD1 or TRBD2 (5 bases each). The CDR3 contains 13 residues. From germline, CDR1 is ENHRY and CDR2 SYGVKD. CDR3 region: CVISGDLSYEQHF. CDR3 coding DNA: TGTGTCATCAGTGGGGACCTTTCCTACGAGCAGCACTTC.